The entry below describes one T cell receptor beta chain. Its antigen has not been determined. No quality values exist for individual bases; no much larger clone is one base distant. This sample stems from a study of shared clonotypes between healthy human individuals (dated by TCRdb to the early 2020s). General notes on the study: A few men and two women, aged 18 to 49 years, made up the cohort. For each donor, CD4 naive and CD4 memory were each run on three plates, CD8 naive on two plates, and CD8 memory on one plate. To estimate repertoire size and how much clonotype sharing occurs between individuals, the study deeply sequenced the blood TCR repertoires of about five healthy adults. To increase sequencing depth and limit assay-specific biases, TCR repertoire library preparation and sequencing were carried out by different laboratories using diverse techniques. Between about 0.9 and 10 billion PBMCs per donor were obtained by leukapheresis. General findings and caveats noted by the study authors: Pairwise subsampling indicated that sequencing depth was expected to affect the degree of clonotype sharing among donors. The genetic and exposure-history diversity represented was limited by the small number of donors. Clonotypes shared by all four sorted-subset donors showed higher generation probabilities than non-shared clonotypes. Even with the large sequencing depth, rarefaction of the sorted-subset datasets indicated that sequencing was incomplete. Naive subsets generally had larger estimated clonotype richness than memory subsets did. Across a few donors, roughly 5.1% of naive CD4, 3% to 3.5% of naive CD8, about 2.3% of memory CD4, and 0.4% of memory CD8 clonotypes were shared. Sampling was restricted to blood, and TCR repertoires in tissue are likely to differ from TCR repertoires in blood.

The CDR3 spans 15 residues, from the cysteine through the phenylalanine. Of the read, only the CDR3 DNA is kept; its 45 bases are in frame from base 1. In the germline V gene, CDR1 corresponds to SGDLS and CDR2 to YYNGEE. Ends trimmed: V by 4 bases, J by 13 bases; bases unmatched to a gene: 13. The donors were healthy, HIV-negative adults who had no recently reported acute infections or vaccinations. Only Caucasian adults living in Nashville, Tennessee, USA were represented among the donors. CD4+ T cells were enriched by magnetic negative selection; naive cells were then positively selected on CD45RA, and the negative fraction formed the memory subset. Blood was collected by leukapheresis, and PBMCs were isolated by Ficoll-Histopaque density gradient centrifugation and then cryopreserved in liquid nitrogen vapor phase. Analytical flow cytometry was used to check the purity and quantity of each magnetically sorted T cell population. Genomic DNA was isolated from every sorted fraction and measured by UV absorbance on a Nanodrop 2000c.

TCR CDR3 regions were amplified from genomic DNA by multiplex PCR using the deep immunoSEQ assay. Genomic DNA extracted from each cell subset was distributed evenly over all wells of several immunoSEQ 96-well plates, and each plate served as one replicate. For sorted subsets, 150 to 250 ng of genomic DNA, equivalent to around 31,000 T cell genomes, went into each replicate PCR. Purified libraries were quantified with a Qubit 3.0 fluorometer, sized on a Bioanalyzer 2100, and re-quantified with the KAPA Library Quantification kit. Every immunoSEQ 96-well plate was sequenced on a dedicated single-read 150-cycle Illumina NextSeq 550 flow cell. In the authors' own workflow: Because the immunoSEQ output held only junctional sequences and lacked quality scores, the filtering could not match the filtering applied to full-length reads. Sequences were annotated with PyIR, a Python wrapper for IgBLAST v1.9, and V/J genes and CDR3 were assigned using IMGT germline references. Reads were removed for weak V/J assignments (E-value above 1e-6), missing CDR3, stop codons, out-of-frame junctions, or ambiguous translated residues. A V3J clonotype was defined by an identical inferred V gene, J gene, and CDR3 amino acid sequence. To compute the percentage overlap between repertoires, the number of shared unique clonotypes was divided by the size of the smaller repertoire. Richness of each repertoire was evaluated using RTK rarefaction, the Chao1 estimator, and Recon v2.1 estimates of unobserved clonotypes. Generation probabilities for all TCRbeta clonotypes obtained by the gDNA method from several donors were computed using OLGA. TCRdb's version of the immuneACCESS table is confined to in-frame rearrangements and falls short of the full clone set. An unresolved V gene accounts for under half of the shortfall where checked; the remainder is of unknown origin. The V and J calls and clone size were taken over from that table, and D and trimming were inferred from the DNA. This sample gives some 300,000 clones in total; over 70% of them show up just once. 10% of the sample is taken by the ten largest.

The sequenced material came from memory CD4+ T cells sorted from blood. Read against the paper, the sample's cell subset or site label means: CD45RA-negative fraction. The rearranged chain carries TRBV9 and TRBJ2-1; 11 central nucleotides agree with TRBD2. The clonotype comes from a man aged 25-45 years in good health. At the DNA level, the sequence is TGTGCCAGCAGCATGACCGGGACTAGCGGCATCACACAGTTCTTC. This encodes CASSMTGTSGITQFF.